The 14 T cell receptor beta chains listed next were all sequenced from one sample in a study of cytomegalovirus exposure and HLA in healthy donors. Clones were sequenced by immunoSEQ multiplex PCR, and TCRdb holds only the in-frame ones, with some missing. The sample holds 150,000 to 200,000 clones, about nine tenths seen once. The specimen was PBMCs. These TCRs come from a man aged 18 to 35 in good health and CMV-seropositive.

J is TRBJ1-2 and V is TRBV4-3; no clear D. The CDR3 extends over 14 amino acids. CDR1 is LGHNA, CDR2 YSLEER, per germline. Trimming pared 1 base from V and 4 bases from J, leaving 10 bases between. The CDR3 DNA reads TGCGCCAGCAGCCAAGGGGAGGACTTCTATGGCTACACCTTC. Amino acid sequence: CASSQGEDFYGYTF.

This sequence joins TRBV25-1 and TRBJ1-2, with TRBD1 as a possible D gene (6 bases). Germline CDR1 MGHDK, CDR2 SYGVNS. The CDR3 consists of 13 residues. V was clipped by 6 bases and J by 5 bases, with 13 bases between them. CDR3 region: CASSPQGFYGYTF. The CDR3 coding sequence is TGTGCCAGCAGCCCCCAGGGGTTTTATGGCTACACCTTC.

The rearrangement links TRBV10-3 to TRBJ2-5; 10 positions match TRBD2. Trimming took 4 bases from V and 4 from J; bases not matched to a gene: 9. The CDR3 covers 16 residues. Germline V gene data show CDR1 as ENHRY and CDR2 as SYGVKD. The CDR3 sequence: CAISGASGRGGETQYF. Written as DNA, the CDR3 is TGTGCCATCAGTGGCGCTAGCGGGAGAGGAGGAGAGACCCAGTACTTC.

The rearrangement uses TRBV28 and TRBJ2-1; weak D call: TRBD1 (5 bases). CDR1 is MDHEN and CDR2 is SYDVKM in the germline V gene. CDR3 length equals 14 residues. The V and J ends lost 2 bases and 12 bases respectively, with 17 bases between them. CDR3 bases: TGTGCCAGCAGTTTAGCACATCACCAAGGGGTGCAGTTCTTC. This gives the protein CASSLAHHQGVQFF. The entire variable domain, with the rest obtained from reference TRBV28 and TRBJ2-1, is as follows: DVKVTQSSRYLVKRTGEKVFLECVQDMDHENMFWYRQDPGLGLRLIYFSYDVKMKEKGDIPEGYSVSREKKERFSLILESASTNQTSMYLCASSLAHHQGVQFFGPGTRLTVL.

The rearrangement uses TRBV18 and TRBJ1-4, with D hard to call. CDR3 size: 14 residues. CDR1 and CDR2 from the germline V gene are KGHSH and LQKENI. The germline V and J ends were trimmed by 1 base and 3 bases, with 6 bases remaining between them. The CDR3 region is CASSPRPANEKLFF. In DNA, the CDR3 is TGTGCCAGCTCACCACGTCCAGCTAATGAAAAACTGTTTTTT.

The chain joins TRBV28 to TRBJ2-1; 8 bases map to TRBD1. Germline-derived CDR1 and CDR2 are MDHEN and SYDVKM. V gave up 11 bases and J gave up 0 bases; unmatched junction bases: 12. This CDR3 contains 16 residues. The CDR3 reads CAAETGAKSSYNEQFF. The CDR3 nucleotides read TGTGCCGCGGAGACAGGGGCTAAGAGCTCCTACAATGAGCAGTTCTTC.

The rearrangement uses TRBV18 and TRBJ1-1; D call uncertain. The CDR3 totals 15 residues. Germline V gene lookup returns CDR1 KGHSH and CDR2 LQKENI. The ends were cut back, 5 bases at V and 3 bases at J, with 16 bases in the middle. For the CDR3, the DNA is TGTGCCAGCTCAGTATTATCTCTGGAGGACACTGAAGCTTTCTTT. Translation gives CASSVLSLEDTEAFF.

The chain carries TRBV20-1 and TRBJ2-7, with D possibly matching TRBD1 (5 bases). V was shortened by 3 bases and J by 7 bases, with 10 bases between the two germline ends. Per germline, CDR1 DFQATT and CDR2 SNEGSKA (reference sequence). The CDR3 is made up of 11 amino acids. For the CDR3, the DNA is TGCAGTGCTAGTTTCCAGGGAGAGCAGTACTTC. Protein sequence: CSASFQGEQYF.

The genes are TRBV9 and TRBJ1-1; no reliable D call. CDR3 length equals 13 residues. Per germline, CDR1 SGDLS and CDR2 YYNGEE. V lost 0 bases to trimming and J lost 8 bases, with 11 bases between them. This chain's CDR3 is CASSVEAGSEAFF. DNA of the CDR3: TGTGCCAGCAGCGTAGAAGCCGGTTCAGAAGCTTTCTTT.

J is TRBJ1-1 and V is TRBV6-5, with D possibly matching TRBD1 (5 bases). This CDR3 comprises 15 residues. The V gene lost 7 bases and the J gene lost 4 bases, with 19 bases spanning the gap. CDR1 MNHEY and CDR2 SVGAGI come from the germline V gene. The CDR3 here is CASNSGGGWITEAFF. The CDR3 DNA reads TGTGCCAGCAATAGCGGCGGGGGATGGATCACTGAAGCTTTCTTT.

The J gene is TRBJ1-2, the V gene TRBV10-3; 8 bases are a match to TRBD1. The V gene end was trimmed by 0 bases and the J gene end by 4 bases; junction bases not matched to a gene: 7. The germline V gene encodes CDR1 ENHRY and CDR2 SYGVKD. This CDR3 spans 16 amino acids. CDR3 in DNA: TGTGCCATCAGTGAGTCCTCCGGGACAGGACTCTATGGCTACACCTTC. This sequence encodes CAISESSGTGLYGYTF.

J is TRBJ2-2 and V is TRBV6-5, with 12 positions matching TRBD2. J was trimmed by 4 bases and V by 6 bases; bases with no gene match: 3. CDR1 is MNHEY, CDR2 SVGAGI, per germline. CDR3 length: 15 amino acids. The CDR3 loop reads CASSQLAGGTGELFF. The CDR3 DNA follows: TGTGCCAGCAGCCAACTAGCGGGAGGCACCGGGGAGCTGTTTTTT.

The chain links TRBV28 to TRBJ1-5, with D possibly matching TRBD1 (5 bases). The CDR3 is 16 amino acids. V lost 2 bases to trimming and J lost 9 bases, with 20 bases between them. CDR1 MDHEN and CDR2 SYDVKM come from the germline V gene. CDR3 sequence reads: CASSLGQGYALRPQHF. In DNA, the CDR3 is TGTGCCAGCAGTTTAGGGCAGGGCTATGCTTTGAGGCCCCAGCATTTT.

The chain links TRBV6-1 to TRBJ2-2; TRBD2 agrees at 8 bases. The germline CDR1 and CDR2 sequences are MNHNS and SASEGT. The CDR3 runs to 16 residues. V shed 4 bases, J shed 1 base, and the junction held 5 bases outside the gene matches. DNA of the CDR3: TGTGCCAGCAGTGGGCTGGCGGGGGGGAACACCGGGGAGCTGTTTTTT. It specifies CASSGLAGGNTGELFF.